This T cell receptor beta chain emerged from a study of blood T cell repertoires in COVID-19 (dated by TCRdb to 2020 to 2022). Context from the whole study: Samples from collaborators originated in the United States, Italy and Spain and spanned both the acute and convalescent phases of COVID-19. The prospective study material was composed of cDNA or gDNA derived from T cells, B-cell-depleted T cells, or PBMCs. Where HLA class I and class II types were available, the types were taken from metadata supplied by the sample provider, not from assay-based typing. Nearly every sample came with metadata listing a de-identified subject ID, COVID-19 status, age in years and sex. The repertoires were released in a freely available public database intended as a resource for research on the immune response to SARS-CoV-2. Subjects who had been exposed to COVID-19, were actively infected with it, or had recovered from it provided the deeply sampled blood TCRbeta repertoires that made up the dataset. Samples were obtained from the ongoing ImmuneRACE study (first 160 participants) and from over a thousand subjects provided by 6 global collaborators. Findings and caveats that apply to the study as a whole: How much clinical and demographic metadata was included differed by source and by participant, and the metadata was provided uncurated.

The collaborating institutions used their own protocols to collect whole blood in K2EDTA tubes. Collaborator samples were shipped for TCRbeta analysis as frozen whole blood, isolated PBMCs, or DNA extracted from either sample type. TCRbeta CDR3 regions were amplified from genomic DNA by means of the immunoSEQ Assay, a bias-controlled multiplex PCR. The paper's data handling went like this. Within the assay, amplification of reference gene primers was used to estimate how many nucleated cells each sample contained. To quantify the absolute abundance of each unique TCRbeta CDR3 rearrangement, sequence reads were collapsed and filtered. For each sample, productive Simpson clonality was calculated as the square root of Simpson's diversity index across productive rearrangements. As stored in TCRdb, this immuneACCESS dataset retains in-frame rearrangements with V and J assigned. A fraction of the clones does not appear; measured against another copy, unresolved V genes explain less than half of the discrepancy, and the remainder lacks a known reason. V, J and clone size were drawn from that table, and D and trimming were deduced from the DNA. For this sample the table gives approximately 89,000 clones, of which about 85% were detected only once. The leading ten clones occupy about 12% of the sample.

Concerning this clone: No cognate antigen has been identified for it. No base qualities exist here, and no much larger clone lies one base off it.

CDR1 and CDR2, per the germline V gene (reference sequence), are SEHNR and FQNEAQ. The CDR3 starts with the cysteine, ends with the phenylalanine, and has 14 residues. Solely the CDR3 DNA is kept, with 42 bases framed from the first base. V was cut back by 5 bases and J by 4 bases, leaving a gap of 14 bases between them. Sequenced input: peripheral blood. The chain employs TRBV7-9 and TRBJ1-2; a confident D gene designation cannot be given. The source is a woman aged 70-85 years with active or convalescent COVID-19. The CDR3 amino acid sequence is: CASSSEITGYGYTF. At the DNA level, the sequence is TGTGCCAGCAGCAGTGAAATTACTGGCTATGGCTACACCTTC.